This entry lists 19 T cell receptor beta chains sequenced from one sample in a study of neoadjuvant nivolumab and ipilimumab in lung cancer. Libraries were prepared by immunoSEQ multiplex PCR; TCRdb keeps only in-frame clonotypes and omits some of them. The sample yields approximately 19,000 clones, approximately 87% seen once. Source: peripheral blood, taken before neoadjuvant nivolumab, alone or with ipilimumab. These receptors originate from an adult with non-small cell lung cancer.

V usage is TRBV5-1 and J usage is TRBJ2-3, with 7 bases fitting TRBD1. CDR1 SGHRS and CDR2 YFSETQ come from the germline V gene. The trim removed 3 bases at V and 0 bases at J, leaving 4 bases unmatched. CDR3 length: 15 residues. The CDR3 DNA reads as TGCGCCAGCAGCTACCGGGACAGAAGCACAGATACGCAGTATTTT. Translated: CASSYRDRSTDTQYF. The complete variable domain, with remaining parts taken from reference TRBV5-1 and TRBJ2-3, reads KAGVTQTPRYLIKTRGQQVTLSCSPISGHRSVSWYQQTPGQGLQFLFEYFSETQRNKGNFPGRFSGRQFSNSRSEMNVSTLELGDSALYLCASSYRDRSTDTQYFGPGTRLTVL.

This chain uses TRBV5-6 with TRBJ1-5, with D perhaps TRBD1 (6 bases). V was clipped by 5 bases and J by 3 bases, with 12 bases between them. The V gene's germline CDR1 is SGHDT and CDR2 YYEEEE. This CDR3 comprises 14 residues. CDR3 region: CASSFQGTNQPQHF. The DNA of the CDR3 is TGTGCCAGCAGTTTTCAGGGGACCAATCAGCCCCAGCATTTT.

This clone occurred once. CDR3 protein: CASSVPSPAGSSYEQYF. The CDR3, as DNA: TGTGCCAGCAGTGTTCCTTCCCCAGCGGGAAGCTCCTACGAGCAGTACTTC. The gene calls are TRBV6-1 and TRBJ2-7; the match to TRBD2 covers 7 bases. CDR3 length: 17 residues. CDR1 and CDR2 from the germline V gene are MNHNS and SASEGT. V lost 4 bases to trimming and J lost 0 bases; unmatched junction nucleotides: 12.

This rearrangement joins TRBV15 to TRBJ2-3; the D is unclear. The CDR3 covers 15 residues. Germline V gene sequence: CDR1 LNHNV, CDR2 YYDKDF (reference sequence). With 8 bases removed from V and 0 bases from J, the gap between germline ends came to 15 bases. In DNA, the CDR3 is TGTGCCACCCGGCTGGCCCCGACTAGCACAGATACGCAGTATTTT. It yields the protein CATRLAPTSTDTQYF.

V and J are TRBV15 and TRBJ2-2; possibly TRBD2 for D (6 bases). The V end lost 3 bases, the J end lost 7 bases, and 15 bases lay between the germline ends. The CDR3 has 15 residues. Germline V lookup: CDR1 LNHNV, CDR2 YYDKDF (reference sequence). DNA for the CDR3: TGTGCCACCAGCAGGGTGACGGGGCGGGACGGGGAGCTGTTTTTT. Translated: CATSRVTGRDGELFF.

This clone was counted a few times. The gene calls are TRBV27 and TRBJ2-3, with unresolved D. This CDR3 has 12 residues. The V end was cut by 5 bases, the J end by 5 bases, with 8 bases between. Germline V gene data show CDR1 as MNHEY and CDR2 as SMNVEV (reference sequence). CDR3 bases: TGTGCCAGCAGTGCCCTAGGAGATACGCAGTATTTT. It specifies CASSALGDTQYF.

The genes are TRBV11-2 and TRBJ1-1, with 8 bases aligning to TRBD1. The CDR3 has 14 amino acids. J was trimmed by 4 bases and V by 5 bases; bases with no gene match: 6. Looked up from germline, CDR1 is SGHAT and CDR2 is FQNNGV. The CDR3: CASSPGGFGTEAFF. The CDR3 DNA sequence: TGTGCCAGCAGCCCAGGGGGCTTCGGCACTGAAGCTTTCTTT.

This rearrangement joins TRBV6-5 to TRBJ2-7; the D gene could be TRBD1 or TRBD2 (5 bases each). Germline-derived CDR1 and CDR2 are MNHEY and SVGAGI. Deletions cut 6 bases from V and 3 bases from J, with 12 bases between. The CDR3 extends over 13 amino acids. Here the CDR3 DNA reads TGTGCCAGCAGCCGGGACCCCGACTACGAGCAGTACTTC. Translated: CASSRDPDYEQYF.

The V and J genes are TRBV7-9 and TRBJ2-1, with TRBD1 identical over 7 bases. The CDR3 spans 17 residues. The germline gives CDR1 SEHNR, CDR2 FQNEAQ (reference sequence). J was trimmed by 0 bases and V by 1 base; bases with no gene match: 6. CDR3 sequence reads: CASSLETGSPSYNEQFF. The CDR3 bases are TGTGCCAGCAGCTTAGAGACAGGGTCCCCCTCCTACAATGAGCAGTTCTTC.

The chain is built from TRBV6-5 and TRBJ2-7, with 10 bases fitting TRBD2. Per germline, CDR1 MNHEY and CDR2 SVGAGI. Trimming took 5 bases from V and 3 from J; bases not matched to a gene: 4. This CDR3 region has 14 residues. The CDR3 loop is CASSRLAGNYEQYF. The CDR3 region has the DNA TGTGCCAGCAGTCGACTAGCGGGTAACTACGAGCAGTACTTC.

The chain links TRBV7-8 to TRBJ2-1; 12 positions match TRBD2. Unmatched junction bases numbered 8, after V lost 4 bases and J lost 7 bases. There are 16 residues in the CDR3. Germline V gene sequence: CDR1 SGHVS, CDR2 FQNEAQ. The CDR3 region is CASSSGRTSGMNEQFF. As DNA, the CDR3 is TGTGCCAGCAGCTCGGGTCGGACTAGCGGGATGAATGAGCAGTTCTTC.

The chain joins TRBV9 to TRBJ2-7, with TRBD2 identical over 10 bases. This CDR3 region has 14 residues. The ends lost 0 bases at V and 10 bases at J; junction bases unmatched: 7. From germline, CDR1 is SGDLS and CDR2 YYNGEE. This chain's CDR3 is CASSVGNLAGEQYF. The DNA for the CDR3 is TGTGCCAGCAGCGTAGGGAATCTAGCGGGAGAACAGTACTTC.

The V call is TRBV30, the J call TRBJ2-7; 7 nucleotides align to TRBD2. Germline V gives CDR1 GTSNPN, CDR2 SVGIG (reference sequence). The CDR3 covers 12 residues. CDR3 nucleotides: TGTGCTCTGGCTAGCGGAGTCTACGAGCAGTACTTC. Its translation is CALASGVYEQYF.

As for this clone: A read error may account for a junction end that differs from germline. The V and J genes are TRBV7-7 and TRBJ2-7; D may correspond to TRBD1 or TRBD2 (6 bases each). Germline CDR1 reads SSHAT; CDR2 reads FNYEAQ (reference sequence). This CDR3 comprises 13 residues. The CDR3 here is CASSLGGTEEQYF. The CDR3 DNA sequence: TGTGCTAGCAGCTTAGGGGGGACGGAAGAGCAGTACTTC.

This chain uses TRBV9 with TRBJ2-3, with D maybe TRBD1 (6 bases). V lost 2 bases to trimming and J lost 2 bases, with 12 bases between them. From germline, CDR1 is SGDLS and CDR2 YYNGEE. This CDR3 region has 15 residues. CDR3 DNA sequence: TGTGCCAGCAGCGTTTCAGGGGCTCCCACAGATACGCAGTATTTT. Translating it yields CASSVSGAPTDTQYF.

The V call is TRBV29-1, the J call TRBJ2-4; a possible D gene is TRBD1 (5 bases). V was cut by 0 bases and J by 3 bases, with 12 bases left in between. CDR1 and CDR2 (germline): SQVTM, ANQGSEA. This CDR3 spans 15 amino acids. In nucleotides, the CDR3 is TGCAGCGTTGAAGACCCCTGGGGCAGCAAAAACATTCAGTACTTC. Its translation is CSVEDPWGSKNIQYF.

This rearrangement joins TRBV5-1 to TRBJ1-4; D is ambiguous. Trimming pared 0 bases from V and 2 bases from J, leaving 5 bases between. The CDR3 is made up of 14 amino acids. Germline V gives CDR1 SGHRS, CDR2 YFSETQ. For the CDR3, the DNA is TGCGCCAGCAGCTTGGAGCAGACTAATGAAAAACTGTTTTTT. The encoded protein is CASSLEQTNEKLFF.

This chain uses TRBV5-8 with TRBJ2-7; maybe TRBD2 (5 bases). The germline V gene encodes CDR1 SGHTS and CDR2 YDEGEE. Trimming pared 1 base from V and 6 bases from J, leaving 17 bases between. This CDR3 spans 15 amino acids. The CDR3 region is CASSLLEGSRSEQYF. The CDR3 region has the DNA TGTGCCAGCAGCTTGCTTGAGGGAAGCCGTTCCGAGCAGTACTTC.

The chain links TRBV11-2 to TRBJ2-1; D is uncertain. Deletions cut 0 bases from V and 9 bases from J, with 12 bases between. CDR1 is SGHAT, CDR2 FQNNGV, per germline. The CDR3 is 14 residues long. The CDR3 coding sequence is TGTGCCAGCAGCTTAGATGGGCAACTGGCTGAGCAGTTCTTC. Amino acids: CASSLDGQLAEQFF.